This TCR beta chain was identified during a study of CD8 T cells in ankylosing spondylitis. TCRdb itself ran the 5' RACE reads through MiXCR, one entry per CDR3 protein. The sample has about 360,000 distinct CDR3 sequences, roughly 22% seen once; the top ten hold about an eighth. This clonotype occurred a few times. The CDR3 loop spans 15 amino acids. V was clipped by 6 bases and J by 8 bases; unmatched bases: 8. The sequenced sample consisted of blood, either unsorted or a sorted T cell fraction (not recorded which). This sequence joins TRBV12-3 or TRBV12-4 and TRBJ2-1; 12 nucleotides match TRBD1. This clonotype was sampled from a male donor with ankylosing spondylitis or in good health (not recorded which). CDR3 nucleotide sequence: TGTGCCAGCAGCTTACCGGGACAGGGGGCGGATGAGCAGTTCTTC. The encoded protein is CASSLPGQGADEQFF.